This T cell receptor (beta chain) was documented in a study of blood T cell repertoires in COVID-19. Study overall: Sites across the United States, Italy and Spain contributed samples from acute and convalescent COVID-19.

The CDR3 sequence is 12 residues long. The V end was cut by 6 bases, the J end by 6 bases, with 9 bases between. Looked up from germline, CDR1 is SNHLY and CDR2 is FYNNEI. The authors' processing: The authors estimated nucleated cell counts from reference gene primer amplification. Sequenced by immunoSEQ multiplex PCR; TCRdb stores in-frame clones only, minus some. D and trimming were read from the DNA, whereas the V and J calls and clone size are those reported in that table. This repertoire shows 300,000 to 350,000 clones, roughly 87% found once; its top ten account for 3.9%. In Seattle, patients joined the study during active infection and were tracked longitudinally.

The chain is built from TRBV2 and TRBJ2-1; D gene ambiguous. The origin of this receptor is a woman in her fifties or sixties with COVID-19, enrolled during active disease. The source material was peripheral blood. DNA of the CDR3: TGTGCCAGCAGCCCCTATCGCAATGAGCAGTTCTTC. It is translated as CASSPYRNEQFF.